These 9 T cell receptor beta chains share one sample of origin, sequenced in a study of T cell clusters in autoimmune cytopenias. TRB was amplified by touch-down multiplex PCR, primer pools A and B combined. TCRdb reworked the multiplex PCR reads into one entry per CDR3 protein, no DNA. Here the sample table reports over 3,000 distinct CDR3 sequences. Each sample's input was about 250 ng genomic DNA, roughly 40,000 genome equivalents. Sequencing used peripheral blood. The receptor source for this set is a human donor with an autoimmune cytopenia or autoimmune hepatitis (not recorded which).

This clonotype is called medium-sized based on its frequency. The chain links TRBV29-1 to TRBJ2-7; the D call from TCRdb, TRBD1, cannot be confirmed without DNA. The CDR3 has 12 residues. From germline, CDR1 is SQVTM and CDR2 ANQGSEA. This chain's CDR3 is CSVQGISYEQYF.

The chain couples TRBV5-4 to TRBJ2-5; no DNA is available, so the TRBD1 call from TCRdb remains unchecked. CDR1 is SGHNT and CDR2 is YYREEE in the germline V gene (reference sequence). CDR3 length: 13 amino acids. This CDR3 is CASRMTGSETQYF.

This clonotype is labeled medium-sized (0.01 to 0.1%) based on frequency. This chain connects TRBV19 to TRBJ2-7; TCRdb's D call of TRBD2 is untestable without DNA. Per germline, CDR1 LNHDA and CDR2 SQIVND (reference sequence). The CDR3 has 13 amino acids. CDR3 region: CASSILGTSEQYF.

The chain uses TRBV12-3 or TRBV12-4 and TRBJ2-3; the D call from TCRdb, TRBD2, cannot be confirmed without DNA. CDR3 size: 12 residues. The CDR3 sequence: CASTLRDLEQYF.

This clonotype shows up as large by frequency. The chain recombines TRBV29-1 with TRBJ2-1; as DNA is missing, the TRBD2 call by TCRdb cannot be tested. Germline CDR1 and CDR2: SQVTM and ANQGSEA. The length of the CDR3 is 14 residues. CDR3 sequence: CSVKLAGVDNEQFF.

This clonotype shows up as medium-sized (0.01 to 0.1%) by frequency. This chain joins TRBV6-1 and TRBJ2-1. This CDR3 is 15 amino acids long. Germline CDR1 and CDR2: MNHNS and SASEGT. CDR3 in amino acids: CASSESGNFYNEQFF.

The chain is built from TRBV13 and TRBJ2-7; the D call of TRBD2 rests on TCRdb alone, since no DNA is present to check it. CDR3 length: 16 residues. Germline loops: CDR1 PRHDT, CDR2 FYEKMQ (reference sequence). The CDR3 loop is CASTTPAGPFSYEQYF. Full variable domain (remainder filled in from reference TRBV13 and TRBJ2-7): AAGVIQSPRHLIKEKRETATLKCYPIPRHDTVYWYQQGPGQDPQFLISFYEKMQSDKGSIPDRFSAQQFSDYHSELNMSSLELGDSALYFCASTTPAGPFSYEQYFGPGTRLTVT.

The chain is built from TRBV6-2 or TRBV6-3 and TRBJ2-1; TCRdb proposes TRBD2, but this gene call is untestable without DNA. CDR1 is MNHEY, CDR2 SVGEGT, per germline. This CDR3 is 15 amino acids long. The CDR3 loop reads CASSYGGRIYNEQFF.

In terms of frequency, this clonotype is medium-sized. This chain connects TRBV19 to TRBJ2-3; lacking DNA, the TRBD2 call made by TCRdb goes unchecked. This CDR3 spans 14 amino acids. Germline V gene lookup returns CDR1 LNHDA and CDR2 SQIVND (reference sequence). The chain's CDR3 is CASAEGPSTDTQYF.